The 9 T cell receptor beta chains given below trace back to one sample, sequenced in a study of T cells in localized non-small cell lung cancer. Data came from immunoSEQ multiplex PCR; TCRdb stores just in-frame clones and leaves some out. Among 5,000 to 6,500 clones, roughly 35% were seen once, and the ten largest hold more than 8%. The material was lung tumor tissue, obtained before any cancer treatment. Source of these receptors: a male donor aged 60 or over with stage I squamous cell lung carcinoma.

This chain joins TRBV10-3 and TRBJ2-5, with 9 bases lining up with TRBD2. Germline CDR1 ENHRY, CDR2 SYGVKD. This CDR3 is 16 amino acids long. The V segment lost 1 base and the J segment 4 bases; nucleotides outside the gene matches: 7. For the CDR3, the DNA is TGTGCCATCAGTGAGTTAAGCGGGGGGCCTGGAGAGACCCAGTACTTC. It codes for CAISELSGGPGETQYF.

This sequence joins TRBV18 and TRBJ1-1; D remains unclear. The CDR3 covers 13 residues. CDR1 is KGHSH and CDR2 is LQKENI in the germline V gene. The germline V and J ends were trimmed by 2 bases and 0 bases, with 4 bases remaining between them. The CDR3 reads CASSPEMNTEAFF. The DNA of the CDR3 is TGTGCCAGCTCACCAGAAATGAACACTGAAGCTTTCTTT.

V and J are TRBV6-7 and TRBJ2-7, with TRBD1 matching over 7 bases. TRBV6-7 is an ORF, and what it does is uncertain. This CDR3 comprises 15 residues. J was trimmed by 3 bases and V by 8 bases; bases with no gene match: 13. This chain's CDR3 is CASQLLFRQGYEQYF. The CDR3 DNA follows: TGTGCCAGCCAGTTACTATTCCGACAGGGCTACGAGCAGTACTTC.

This chain links TRBV6-7 with TRBJ1-1; D ambiguous. TRBV6-7 is treated as an ORF (open reading frame) with a function not yet certain. The CDR3 contains 15 residues. Trimming stripped 0 bases from V and 5 bases from J, with 13 bases between. The CDR3 region has the DNA TGTGCCAGCAGTTACTCGATACACATGGGGACTGAAGCTTTCTTT. Its protein product is CASSYSIHMGTEAFF.

This chain connects TRBV10-3 to TRBJ2-3, with D maybe TRBD1 (7 bases). This CDR3 has 16 residues. From germline, CDR1 is ENHRY and CDR2 SYGVKD. V was trimmed by 0 bases and J by 5 bases, leaving 15 bases between them. CDR3 sequence (DNA): TGTGCCATCAGTGAGTCCTTTAGGCAGGGGGGAGATACGCAGTATTTT. It translates to CAISESFRQGGDTQYF.

The rearrangement uses TRBV6-8 and TRBJ2-7; 8 bases map to TRBD1. The V gene end was trimmed by 6 bases and the J gene end by 3 bases; junction bases not matched to a gene: 13. The germline V gene has CDR1 MNHGY and CDR2 SAAAGT. The CDR3 has 16 amino acids. Here the CDR3 DNA reads TGTGCCAGCAGCCCGTCCTCCGGGACAGGACGCTACGAGCAGTACTTC. This encodes CASSPSSGTGRYEQYF.

The table lists this clone with a few counts. This sequence joins TRBV11-3 and TRBJ2-3; TRBD2 matches 8 bases. Trimming removed 6 bases from V and 2 bases from J; junction bases left unmatched: 10. Germline V gene data show CDR1 as SGHNT and CDR2 as YENEEA. The CDR3 extends over 16 amino acids. CDR3 DNA: TGTGCCAGCAGGGACCGGGGGGGGCCGATCACAGATACGCAGTATTTT. Translated: CASRDRGGPITDTQYF. The complete variable domain, with remaining parts taken from reference TRBV11-3 and TRBJ2-3, reads EAGVVQSPRYKIIEKKQPVAFWCNPISGHNTLYWYLQNLGQGPELLIRYENEEAVDDSQLPKDRFSAERLKGVDSTLKIQPAELGDSAVYLCASRDRGGPITDTQYFGPGTRLTVL.

This clone occurred a few times. The rearrangement uses TRBV18 and TRBJ2-1; D ambiguous. Trimming shortened V by 6 bases and J by 6 bases, and 15 bases separated the two germline ends. CDR1 and CDR2 from the germline V gene are KGHSH and LQKENI. The CDR3 runs 14 residues. The CDR3 region has the DNA TGTGCCAGCTCCCCGACATCCCTTCCCAATGAGCAGTTCTTC. This gives the protein CASSPTSLPNEQFF.

The rearrangement links TRBV28 to TRBJ1-3; D not resolved. V dropped 2 bases and J dropped 0 bases, with 11 bases sitting between them. The CDR3 is 16 residues long. The germline V gene has CDR1 MDHEN and CDR2 SYDVKM. The CDR3 loop is CASSLVGSYSGNTIYF. CDR3 nucleotides: TGTGCCAGCAGTTTAGTGGGCAGCTACTCTGGAAACACCATATATTTT. Full variable domain (missing parts from reference TRBV28 and TRBJ1-3): DVKVTQSSRYLVKRTGEKVFLECVQDMDHENMFWYRQDPGLGLRLIYFSYDVKMKEKGDIPEGYSVSREKKERFSLILESASTNQTSMYLCASSLVGSYSGNTIYFGEGSWLTVV.